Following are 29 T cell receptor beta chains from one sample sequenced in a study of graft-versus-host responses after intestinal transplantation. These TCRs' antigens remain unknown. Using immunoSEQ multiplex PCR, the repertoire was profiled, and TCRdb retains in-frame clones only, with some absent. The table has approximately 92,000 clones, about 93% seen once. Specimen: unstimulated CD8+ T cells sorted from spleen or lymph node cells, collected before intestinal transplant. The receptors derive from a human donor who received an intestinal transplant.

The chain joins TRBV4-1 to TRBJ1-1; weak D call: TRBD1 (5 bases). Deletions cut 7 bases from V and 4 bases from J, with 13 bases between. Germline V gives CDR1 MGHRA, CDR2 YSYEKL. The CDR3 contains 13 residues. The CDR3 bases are TGCGCCAGCACCGAGGTTGGGGCCACTGAAGCTTTCTTT. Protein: CASTEVGATEAFF.

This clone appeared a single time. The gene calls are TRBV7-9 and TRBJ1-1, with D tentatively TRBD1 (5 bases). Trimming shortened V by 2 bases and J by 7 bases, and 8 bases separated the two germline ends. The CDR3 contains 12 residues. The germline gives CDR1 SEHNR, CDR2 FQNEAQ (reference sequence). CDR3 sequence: CASSLSTGEAFF. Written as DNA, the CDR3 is TGTGCCAGCAGCTTAAGTACAGGTGAAGCTTTCTTT.

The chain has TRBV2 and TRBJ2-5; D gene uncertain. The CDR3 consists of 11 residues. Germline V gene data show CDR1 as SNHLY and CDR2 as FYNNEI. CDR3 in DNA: TGTGCAACTGGGGTAGTCGAGACCCAGTACTTC. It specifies CATGVVETQYF.

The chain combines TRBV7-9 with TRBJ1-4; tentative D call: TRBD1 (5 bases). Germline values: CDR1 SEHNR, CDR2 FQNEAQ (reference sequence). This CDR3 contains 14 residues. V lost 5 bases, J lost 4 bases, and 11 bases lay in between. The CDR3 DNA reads TGTGCCAGCAGCCCACGGGGCAGTAATGAAAAACTGTTTTTT. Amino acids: CASSPRGSNEKLFF.

The CDR3 nucleotides read TGTGCCAGCAGCTTAGTTGGCCCGCGCGCCGGGGAGCTGTTTTTT. Residues: CASSLVGPRAGELFF. The V call is TRBV7-2, the J call TRBJ2-2; D is ambiguous. Per germline, CDR1 SGHTA and CDR2 FQGNSA. This CDR3 has 15 residues. V gave up 1 base and J gave up 6 bases, with 12 bases separating them.

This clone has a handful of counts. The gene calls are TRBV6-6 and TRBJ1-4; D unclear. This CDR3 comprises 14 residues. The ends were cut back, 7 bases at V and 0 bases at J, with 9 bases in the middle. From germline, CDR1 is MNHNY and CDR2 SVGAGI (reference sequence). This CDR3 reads CASKDDATNEKLFF. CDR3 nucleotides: TGTGCCAGCAAGGACGACGCAACTAATGAAAAACTGTTTTTT.

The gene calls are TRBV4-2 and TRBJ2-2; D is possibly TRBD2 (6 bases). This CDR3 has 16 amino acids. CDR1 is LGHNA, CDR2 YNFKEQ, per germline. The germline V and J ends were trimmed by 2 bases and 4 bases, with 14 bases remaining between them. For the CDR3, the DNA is TGTGCCAGCAGCCAAATCGGGAGAGAGGTCACCGGGGAGCTGTTTTTT. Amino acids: CASSQIGREVTGELFF.

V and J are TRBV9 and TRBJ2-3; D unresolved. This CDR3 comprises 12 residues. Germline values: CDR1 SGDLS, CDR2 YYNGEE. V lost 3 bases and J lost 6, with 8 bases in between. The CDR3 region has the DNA TGTGCCAGCAGCGATGGATTGGATACGCAGTATTTT. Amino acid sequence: CASSDGLDTQYF.

The CDR3 loop reads CASRGRGEPSEQFF. The CDR3 DNA follows: TGCGCCAGCCGGGGACGGGGGGAGCCCTCTGAGCAGTTCTTC. The V call is TRBV5-1, the J call TRBJ2-1; TRBD2 agrees at 7 bases. Trimming at V came to 7 bases and at J to 9 bases, leaving 13 bases not matched to a gene. This CDR3 is 14 amino acids long. Germline V gene lookup returns CDR1 SGHRS and CDR2 YFSETQ.

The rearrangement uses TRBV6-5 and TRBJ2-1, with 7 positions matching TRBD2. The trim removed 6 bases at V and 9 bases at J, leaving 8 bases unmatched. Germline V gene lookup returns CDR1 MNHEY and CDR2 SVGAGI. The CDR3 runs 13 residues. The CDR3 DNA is TGTGCCAGCAGCCAGACTAGCCTGAGTGAGCAGTTCTTC. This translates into CASSQTSLSEQFF.

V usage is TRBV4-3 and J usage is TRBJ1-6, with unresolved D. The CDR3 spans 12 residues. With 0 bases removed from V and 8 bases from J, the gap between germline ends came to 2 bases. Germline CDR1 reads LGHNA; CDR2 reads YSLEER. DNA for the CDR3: TGCGCCAGCAGCCAAGAAGATTCACCCCTCCACTTT. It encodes CASSQEDSPLHF.

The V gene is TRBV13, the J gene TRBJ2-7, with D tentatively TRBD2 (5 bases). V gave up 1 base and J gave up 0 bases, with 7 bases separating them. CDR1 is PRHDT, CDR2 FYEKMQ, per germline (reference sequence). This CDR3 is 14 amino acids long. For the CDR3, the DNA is TGTGCCAGCAGCTTAGCCGGGGTCTCCTACGAGCAGTACTTC. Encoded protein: CASSLAGVSYEQYF. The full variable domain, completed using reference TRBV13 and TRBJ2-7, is AAGVIQSPRHLIKEKRETATLKCYPIPRHDTVYWYQQGPGQDPQFLISFYEKMQSDKGSIPDRFSAQQFSDYHSELNMSSLELGDSALYFCASSLAGVSYEQYFGPGTRLTVT.

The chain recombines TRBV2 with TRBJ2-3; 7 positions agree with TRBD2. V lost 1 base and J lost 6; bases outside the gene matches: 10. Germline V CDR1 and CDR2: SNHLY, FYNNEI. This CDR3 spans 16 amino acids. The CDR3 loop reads CASSEVGLWRADTQYF. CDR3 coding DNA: TGTGCCAGCAGTGAAGTGGGACTATGGAGAGCGGATACGCAGTATTTT.

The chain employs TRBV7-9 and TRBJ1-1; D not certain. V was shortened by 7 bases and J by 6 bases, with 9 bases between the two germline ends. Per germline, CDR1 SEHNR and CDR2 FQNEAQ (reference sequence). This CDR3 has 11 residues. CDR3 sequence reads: CASTLSAEAFF. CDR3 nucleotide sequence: TGTGCCAGCACCCTATCGGCTGAAGCTTTCTTT.

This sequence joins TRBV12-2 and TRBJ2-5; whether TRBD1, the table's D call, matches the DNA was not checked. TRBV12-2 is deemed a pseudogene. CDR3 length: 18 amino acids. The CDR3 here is CASRLVARAKGAQETQYF. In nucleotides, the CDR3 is TGTGCAAGTCGCTTGGTGGCTAGGGCGAAGGGGGCGCAAGAGACCCAGTACTTC.

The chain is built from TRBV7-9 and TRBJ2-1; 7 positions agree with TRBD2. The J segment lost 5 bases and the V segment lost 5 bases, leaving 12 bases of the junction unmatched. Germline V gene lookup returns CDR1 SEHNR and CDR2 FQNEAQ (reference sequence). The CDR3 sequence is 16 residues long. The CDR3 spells CASSLLGGIEDNEQFF. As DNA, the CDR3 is TGTGCCAGCAGCCTACTGGGGGGGATCGAGGACAATGAGCAGTTCTTC.

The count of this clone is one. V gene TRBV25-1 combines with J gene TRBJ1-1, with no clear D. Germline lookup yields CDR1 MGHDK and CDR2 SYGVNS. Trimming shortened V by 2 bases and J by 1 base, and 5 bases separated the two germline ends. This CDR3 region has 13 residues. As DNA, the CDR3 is TGTGCCAGCAGTGAAGGAGAGAACACTGAAGCTTTCTTT. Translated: CASSEGENTEAFF.

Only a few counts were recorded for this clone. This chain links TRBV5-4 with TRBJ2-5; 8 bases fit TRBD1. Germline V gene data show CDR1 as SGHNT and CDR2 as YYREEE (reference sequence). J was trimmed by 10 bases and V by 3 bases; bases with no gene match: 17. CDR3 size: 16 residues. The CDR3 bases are TGTGCCAGCAGCTGGGAGACAGGGGCGAGCATCGGTGACCAGTACTTC. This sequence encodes CASSWETGASIGDQYF.

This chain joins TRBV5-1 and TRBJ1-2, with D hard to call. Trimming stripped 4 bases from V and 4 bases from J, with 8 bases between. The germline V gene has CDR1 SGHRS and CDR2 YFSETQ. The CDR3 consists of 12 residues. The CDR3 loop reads CASSLWTYGYTF. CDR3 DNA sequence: TGCGCCAGCAGCCTTTGGACCTATGGCTACACCTTC.

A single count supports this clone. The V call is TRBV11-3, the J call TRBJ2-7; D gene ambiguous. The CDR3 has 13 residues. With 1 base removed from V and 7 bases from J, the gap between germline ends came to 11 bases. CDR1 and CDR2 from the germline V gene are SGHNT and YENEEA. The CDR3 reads CASSLGATGEQYF. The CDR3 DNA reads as TGTGCCAGCAGCTTAGGGGCTACCGGGGAGCAGTACTTC.

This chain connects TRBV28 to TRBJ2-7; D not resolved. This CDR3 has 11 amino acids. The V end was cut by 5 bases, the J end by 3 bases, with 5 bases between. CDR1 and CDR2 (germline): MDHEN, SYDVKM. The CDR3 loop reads CASSPLYEQYF. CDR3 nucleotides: TGTGCCAGCAGTCCTCTCTACGAGCAGTACTTC.

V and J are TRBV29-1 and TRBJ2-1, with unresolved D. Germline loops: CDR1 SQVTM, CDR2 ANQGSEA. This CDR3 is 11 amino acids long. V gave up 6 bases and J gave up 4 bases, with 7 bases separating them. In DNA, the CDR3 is TGCAGCGTCGACACTTACAATGAGCAGTTCTTC. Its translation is CSVDTYNEQFF.

The CDR3 sequence: CASIPSGVRGAKNIQYF. The CDR3 DNA reads TGTGCCAGCATCCCGTCGGGGGTTCGAGGAGCCAAAAACATTCAGTACTTC. The chain is built from TRBV28 and TRBJ2-4; weak D call: TRBD2 (6 bases). The CDR3 loop spans 17 amino acids. Germline V CDR1 and CDR2: MDHEN, SYDVKM. V was pared by 7 bases and J by 0 bases, with 19 bases between.

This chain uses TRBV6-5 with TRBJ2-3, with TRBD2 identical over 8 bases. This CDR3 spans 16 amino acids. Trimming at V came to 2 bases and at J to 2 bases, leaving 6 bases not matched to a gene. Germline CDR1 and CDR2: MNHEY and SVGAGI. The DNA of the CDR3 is TGTGCCAGCAGTTACCATGGCGGGGGGCTCACAGATACGCAGTATTTT. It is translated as CASSYHGGGLTDTQYF.

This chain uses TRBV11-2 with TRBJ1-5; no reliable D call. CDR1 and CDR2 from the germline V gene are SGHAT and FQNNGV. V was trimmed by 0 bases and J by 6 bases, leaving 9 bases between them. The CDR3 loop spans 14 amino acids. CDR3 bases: TGTGCCAGCAGCTTAGATCCGGGCGGTCAGCCCCAGCATTTT. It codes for CASSLDPGGQPQHF.

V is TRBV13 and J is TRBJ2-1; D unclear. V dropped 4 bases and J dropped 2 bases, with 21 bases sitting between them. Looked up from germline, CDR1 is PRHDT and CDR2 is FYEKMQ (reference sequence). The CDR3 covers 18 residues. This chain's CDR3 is CASSSRLWWLRTYNEQFF. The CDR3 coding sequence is TGTGCCAGCAGCTCGCGCCTGTGGTGGCTTAGGACCTACAATGAGCAGTTCTTC. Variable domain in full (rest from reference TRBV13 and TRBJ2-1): AAGVIQSPRHLIKEKRETATLKCYPIPRHDTVYWYQQGPGQDPQFLISFYEKMQSDKGSIPDRFSAQQFSDYHSELNMSSLELGDSALYFCASSSRLWWLRTYNEQFFGPGTRLTVL.

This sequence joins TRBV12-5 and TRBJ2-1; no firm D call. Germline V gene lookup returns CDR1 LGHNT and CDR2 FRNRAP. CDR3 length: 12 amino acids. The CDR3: CAVNPLFNEQFF. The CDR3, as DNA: TGTGCCGTCAATCCCCTGTTCAATGAGCAGTTCTTC.

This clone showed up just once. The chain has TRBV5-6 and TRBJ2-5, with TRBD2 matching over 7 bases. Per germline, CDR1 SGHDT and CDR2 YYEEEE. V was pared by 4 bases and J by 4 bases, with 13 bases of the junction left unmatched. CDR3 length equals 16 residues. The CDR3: CASSPIRLANIETQYF. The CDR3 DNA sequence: TGTGCCAGCAGCCCGATTAGACTAGCCAATATAGAGACCCAGTACTTC. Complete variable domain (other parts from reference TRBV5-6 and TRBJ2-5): DAGVTQSPTHLIKTRGQQVTLRCSPKSGHDTVSWYQQALGQGPQFIFQYYEEEERQRGNFPDRFSGHQFPNYSSELNVNALLLGDSALYLCASSPIRLANIETQYFGPGTRLLVL.

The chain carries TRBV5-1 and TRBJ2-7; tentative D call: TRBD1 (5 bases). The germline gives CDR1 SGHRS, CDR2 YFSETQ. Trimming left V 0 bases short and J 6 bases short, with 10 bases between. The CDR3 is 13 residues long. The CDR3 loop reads CASSLEDTTEQYF. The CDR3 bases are TGCGCCAGCAGCTTGGAGGACACAACCGAGCAGTACTTC.